These 21 T cell receptor beta chains share one sample of origin, sequenced in a study of human T cells and chemical hapten exposure. TCRdb redid the calling of the RACE reads with MiXCR, one entry per CDR3 protein. The table lists approximately 120,000 distinct CDR3 sequences, roughly 10% of them singletons. Time point noted: patch test 2, 6 weeks after DPC sensitization. Regarding treatment: therapeutic diphenylcyclopropenone sensitization with weekly scalp DPC. The source material was whole blood, sampled in connection with sensitization to the hapten diphenylcyclopropenone (DPC). Every receptor here comes from a woman aged 35 to 49 with alopecia areata. Some clones in this sample may be carry-over from other donors' samples.

The chain is built from TRBV5-1 and TRBJ2-1; 7 bases line up with TRBD1. CDR1 and CDR2 from the germline V gene are SGHRS and YFSETQ. There are 14 residues in the CDR3. V trimming: 4 bases; J trimming: 4 bases; junction bases outside the gene matches: 5. The CDR3 is CASSTGTAYNEQFF. For the CDR3, the DNA is TGCGCCAGCAGCACGGGGACAGCTTACAATGAGCAGTTCTTC.

The table lists this clonotype with a few counts. V is TRBV12-3 or TRBV12-4 and J is TRBJ1-1; D may be TRBD1 (5 bases). V dropped 5 bases and J dropped 4 bases, with 11 bases sitting between them. The CDR3 covers 13 residues. The CDR3 coding sequence is TGTGCCAGCAGTAAGGGGAAGGGCACTGAAGCTTTCTTT. Translation gives CASSKGKGTEAFF.

Only one count was recorded for this clonotype. A much larger clone differs from this one at a single base, so this may be a read error. The chain employs TRBV14 and TRBJ1-1, with 8 bases that match TRBD1. The trim removed 4 bases at V and 6 bases at J, leaving 10 bases unmatched. The CDR3 runs to 15 residues. The germline V gene has CDR1 SGHDN and CDR2 FVKESK. The CDR3: CASSLRVRGRAEAFF. The CDR3 DNA follows: TGTGCCAGCAGCCTCCGGGTCAGGGGGCGTGCTGAAGCTTTCTTT. Combining the CDR3 with reference TRBV14 and TRBJ1-1 gives the whole variable domain EAGVTQFPSHSVIEKGQTVTLRCDPISGHDNLYWYRRVMGKEIKFLLHFVKESKQDESGMPNNRFLAERTGGTYSTLKVQPAELEDSGVYFCASSLRVRGRAEAFFGQGTRLTVV.

This clonotype was seen a few times. The chain recombines TRBV5-3 with TRBJ2-5; perhaps TRBD2 as D (5 bases). TRBV5-3 is an open reading frame whose function is uncertain. V lost 6 bases and J 4 bases, leaving 19 bases between the germline ends. The CDR3 runs to 15 residues. Written as DNA, the CDR3 is TGTGCCAGAAACTTTCCACACCTAGGAGGAGAGACCCAGTACTTC. It is translated as CARNFPHLGGETQYF.

The genes are TRBV5-1 and TRBJ2-7; tentatively, D is TRBD1 or TRBD2 (7 bases each). The CDR3 is 17 residues long. Germline V gene sequence: CDR1 SGHRS, CDR2 YFSETQ. V was cut by 4 bases and J by 3 bases, with 23 bases left in between. The chain's CDR3 is CASSQGAGQRTNYEQYF. The CDR3 DNA sequence: TGCGCCAGCAGCCAAGGAGCGGGACAGCGAACAAACTACGAGCAGTACTTC. The variable domain in full, with the rest retrieved from reference TRBV5-1 and TRBJ2-7, is KAGVTQTPRYLIKTRGQQVTLSCSPISGHRSVSWYQQTPGQGLQFLFEYFSETQRNKGNFPGRFSGRQFSNSRSEMNVSTLELGDSALYLCASSQGAGQRTNYEQYFGPGTRLTVT.

CDR3 loop: CAWTPIGRVSSYGYTF. The DNA for the CDR3 is TGTGCCTGGACCCCAATCGGGAGAGTTTCCTCCTATGGCTACACCTTC. This chain uses TRBV30 with TRBJ1-2; no clear D. Germline V CDR1 and CDR2: GTSNPN, SVGIG (reference sequence). The CDR3 consists of 16 residues. V lost 4 bases, J lost 4 bases, and 22 bases lay in between.

This clonotype showed up just a few times. The V and J genes are TRBV29-1 and TRBJ2-2; the D call may be TRBD1 or TRBD2 (5 bases each). CDR3 length: 13 residues. CDR1 is SQVTM, CDR2 ANQGSEA, per germline. The V and J ends lost 7 bases and 3 bases respectively, with 12 bases between them. CDR3 protein: CSAAGTHTGELFF. Here the CDR3 DNA reads TGCAGCGCAGCCGGGACGCACACCGGGGAGCTGTTTTTT.

The chain carries TRBV28 and TRBJ2-2; D remains unclear. Deletions cut 3 bases from V and 0 bases from J, with 11 bases between. Germline V lookup: CDR1 MDHEN, CDR2 SYDVKM. The CDR3 runs 16 residues. Here the CDR3 reads CASSFPGTTNTGELFF. Written as DNA, the CDR3 is TGTGCCAGCAGTTTCCCTGGCACAACGAACACCGGGGAGCTGTTTTTT. The variable domain in full, with the rest retrieved from reference TRBV28 and TRBJ2-2, is DVKVTQSSRYLVKRTGEKVFLECVQDMDHENMFWYRQDPGLGLRLIYFSYDVKMKEKGDIPEGYSVSREKKERFSLILESASTNQTSMYLCASSFPGTTNTGELFFGEGSRLTVL.

This chain uses TRBV11-2 with TRBJ1-3; D remains unclear. This CDR3 has 14 amino acids. Trimming removed 8 bases from V and 0 bases from J, with 11 bases in between. Germline CDR1 and CDR2: SGHAT and FQNNGV. Written as DNA, the CDR3 is TGTGCCAGCGGTGACACGCGCTCTGGAAACACCATATATTTT. Encoded protein: CASGDTRSGNTIYF.

This clonotype was detected ten times or more. The V gene is TRBV7-6, the J gene TRBJ1-4; 9 positions match TRBD1. Trimming at V came to 11 bases and at J to 7 bases, leaving 8 bases not matched to a gene. This CDR3 spans 13 amino acids. Germline CDR1 is SGHVS and CDR2 is FNYEAQ. This chain's CDR3 is CAVGQGLGEKLFF. For the CDR3, the DNA is TGTGCCGTCGGACAGGGGTTAGGTGAAAAACTGTTTTTT.

As concerns this clonotype: This may arise from a read error, as a much more abundant clone is one base away. The chain carries TRBV7-3 and TRBJ2-1; D may correspond to TRBD1 or TRBD2 (5 bases each). The CDR3 length is 12 residues. The germline V and J ends were trimmed by 5 bases and 8 bases, with 10 bases remaining between them. Germline-derived CDR1 and CDR2 are SGHTA and FQGTGA. The CDR3 region is CASSPGTHEQFF. The CDR3 region has the DNA TGTGCCAGCAGCCCAGGGACCCATGAGCAGTTCTTC.

This clonotype occurred many times. The chain links TRBV20-1 to TRBJ2-3, with D possibly being TRBD1 (5 bases). This CDR3 spans 16 amino acids. Germline CDR1 is DFQATT and CDR2 is SNEGSKA (reference sequence). The ends were cut back, 0 bases at V and 0 bases at J, with 13 bases in the middle. Written as DNA, the CDR3 is TGCAGTGCTAGAGATCCAGGGTACCTCAGCACAGATACGCAGTATTTT. It is translated as CSARDPGYLSTDTQYF.

This clonotype was recorded a few times. The chain uses TRBV7-9 and TRBJ2-1; TRBD1 matches at 9 bases. Trimming took 5 bases from V and 2 from J; bases not matched to a gene: 4. CDR1 and CDR2 (germline): SEHNR, FQNEAQ (reference sequence). This CDR3 has 15 amino acids. CDR3 protein: CASSLGQGTYNEQFF. The DNA for the CDR3 is TGTGCCAGCAGCCTGGGACAGGGCACCTACAATGAGCAGTTCTTC.

This clonotype was counted a single time. The chain has TRBV12-3 or TRBV12-4 and TRBJ1-2, with TRBD1 identical over 9 bases. CDR3 size: 14 residues. After removal of 6 bases from V and 8 bases from J, the junction contained 10 bases not matched to a gene. CDR3: CASSTTGGSGGYTF. The CDR3 DNA reads TGTGCCAGCAGCACAACAGGGGGCTCGGGCGGCTACACCTTC.

This clonotype was recorded at least ten times. The V and J genes are TRBV7-9 and TRBJ1-3; D not certain. The CDR3 totals 16 residues. Germline V gene sequence: CDR1 SEHNR, CDR2 FQNEAQ (reference sequence). V lost 5 bases and J lost 0, with 14 bases in between. CDR3: CASSPLLGNSGNTIYF. The CDR3, as DNA: TGTGCCAGCAGCCCCTTACTCGGCAACTCTGGAAACACCATATATTTT.

This clonotype has just a few counts. A much more abundant neighbour one base away suggests this may be a read error. V is TRBV7-2 and J is TRBJ2-1; D not resolved. Per germline, CDR1 SGHTA and CDR2 FQGNSA. The CDR3 runs 11 residues. The CDR3 sequence: CASSSDNEQFF. The CDR3 nucleotides read TGTGCCAGCAGCTCCGACAATGAGCAGTTCTTC.

This clonotype was counted only a few times. This chain uses TRBV6-2 or TRBV6-3 with TRBJ2-7; 9 bases are shared with TRBD2. V was clipped by 2 bases and J by 1 base; unmatched bases: 9. Per the germline V gene, CDR1 is MNHEY and CDR2 is SVGEGT. This CDR3 has 17 residues. The CDR3 DNA reads as TGTGCCAGCAGTTACGCCGGGACTAGCCTTAGTTCCTACGAGCAGTACTTC. Its protein product is CASSYAGTSLSSYEQYF.

The V gene is TRBV4-3, the J gene TRBJ2-7; 7 bases map to TRBD1. This CDR3 has 15 residues. Germline CDR1 is LGHNA and CDR2 is YSLEER. V shed 0 bases and J 0 bases; nucleotides not matched to a gene: 2. The CDR3, as DNA: TGCGCCAGCAGCCAAGATCGGGACAGCTCCTACGAGCAGTACTTC. This codes for CASSQDRDSSYEQYF.

This clonotype was counted at least ten times. In nucleotides, the CDR3 is TGTGCCAGCAGCTCGAGGGACAGTCTCACAGATACGCAGTATTTT. Translation: CASSSRDSLTDTQYF. The rearrangement joins TRBV7-9 to TRBJ2-3, with 7 positions matching TRBD1. This CDR3 spans 15 amino acids. After removal of 4 bases from V and 2 bases from J, the junction contained 6 bases not matched to a gene. Germline-derived CDR1 and CDR2 are SEHNR and FQNEAQ (reference sequence).

There are many counts of this clonotype. The chain is built from TRBV11-2 and TRBJ2-3; D perhaps matches TRBD1 (5 bases). Trimming shortened V by 5 bases and J by 10 bases, and 19 bases separated the two germline ends. This CDR3 region has 14 residues. The germline CDR1 and CDR2 sequences are SGHAT and FQNNGV. CDR3 loop: CASSLGPVVVPQYF. The CDR3 DNA sequence: TGTGCCAGCAGCCTGGGGCCGGTGGTGGTTCCGCAGTATTTT.

This clonotype was found many times. J is TRBJ1-2 and V is TRBV4-3; D gene ambiguous. The germline V gene encodes CDR1 LGHNA and CDR2 YSLEER. The CDR3 runs to 15 residues. The V and J ends lost 1 base and 6 bases respectively, with 15 bases between them. CDR3 DNA sequence: TGCGCCAGCAGCCAAGGAAGTTCGGGGTTCCATGGCTACACCTTC. This gives the protein CASSQGSSGFHGYTF.